Sequencing of this T cell receptor (beta chain) was carried out in a study of Ad26.COV2.S vaccination and SARS-CoV-2 variants. Overall study context: Ad26.COV2.S shots went into the muscle once or twice, 56 days apart.

Treatment here: around 19 received Ad26.COV2.S at low or high dose, single or two shots; 5 received placebo; per-sample allocation not given. Following the first vaccine or placebo injection, samples were taken on day 63. The table came from immunoSEQ multiplex PCR; TCRdb's copy has only in-frame clones and leaves some out. The sample records 350,000 to 550,000 clones, nearly 90% being singletons. This clone is a singleton in its sample. This receptor was obtained from a person between 18 and 60 years old who received the Ad26.COV2.S COVID-19 vaccine or a placebo. Here the sequenced sample was peripheral blood, taken in a trial of Ad26.COV2.S vaccine versus placebo.

CDR3 residues: CATSDSLAGVEFF. The CDR3 coding sequence is TGTGCCACCAGTGATTCCCTAGCGGGAGTGGAGTTCTTC. This sequence joins TRBV24-1 and TRBJ2-1; 10 nucleotides agree with TRBD2. Germline V CDR1 and CDR2: KGHDR, SFDVKD. Trimming at V came to 2 bases and at J to 14 bases, leaving 5 bases not matched to a gene. The CDR3 extends over 13 amino acids.